The 28 T cell receptor beta chains in this list originate from one sample, sequenced in a study of T-cell memory formation after mild COVID-19. A single record per CDR3 protein comes from TCRdb applying MiXCR to the 5' RACE reads. The table lists around 530,000 distinct CDR3 sequences, 20% to 25% of them singletons. Sequenced material: PBMCs or a T cell subset sorted from them (not recorded which). Every receptor here comes from an adult woman who had mild COVID-19 (a few samples of this study predate the infection). Cell type and time point are not known.

Only a few counts were recorded for this clonotype. The CDR3, as DNA: TGTGCCAGCAGCCAGGAGTCTAAGAAGGGGACGGCTTACGAGCAGTACTTC. Its translation is CASSQESKKGTAYEQYF. The V gene is TRBV3-1, the J gene TRBJ2-7, with D perhaps being TRBD1 or TRBD2 (5 bases each). The germline V gene has CDR1 LGHDT and CDR2 YNNKEL (reference sequence). This CDR3 spans 17 amino acids. Trimming cost V 3 bases and J 4 bases, with 22 bases left between them.

This rearrangement joins TRBV12-3 or TRBV12-4 to TRBJ2-7, with 11 positions matching TRBD2. The CDR3 spans 15 residues. Losses at the gene ends were 6 bases for V and 4 bases for J; bases not matched to a gene: 8. The CDR3 DNA reads TGTGCCAGCAGCTTCGTGGTAGCGGGAGGGTACGAGCAGTACTTC. Translated, it gives CASSFVVAGGYEQYF.

The rearrangement links TRBV27 to TRBJ2-7; 7 bases match TRBD1. With 4 bases clipped from V and 7 bases from J, the junction kept 10 bases outside the gene matches. The CDR3 is 14 residues long. Per the germline V gene, CDR1 is MNHEY and CDR2 is SMNVEV (reference sequence). DNA of the CDR3: TGTGCCAGCAGTTCGGACAGGTATGCGCGGGAGCAGTACTTC. Translation: CASSSDRYAREQYF.

The rearrangement uses TRBV12-3 or TRBV12-4 and TRBJ2-3, with 7 positions matching TRBD1. After removal of 7 bases from V and 1 base from J, the junction contained 5 bases not matched to a gene. The CDR3 length is 14 residues. CDR3 nucleotide sequence: TGTGCCAGCAACGACAGGGCCCGCACAGATACGCAGTATTTT. It specifies CASNDRARTDTQYF.

The chain links TRBV5-1 to TRBJ2-6, with 7 nucleotides matching TRBD2. V shed 7 bases, J shed 4 bases, and the junction held 5 bases outside the gene matches. Looked up from germline, CDR1 is SGHRS and CDR2 is YFSETQ. The CDR3 has 14 amino acids. For the CDR3, the DNA is TGCGCCAGCCGTGGGGGGGTCGGGGCCAACGTCCTGACTTTC. This translates into CASRGGVGANVLTF.

The sample holds a few counts of this clonotype. The chain links TRBV9 to TRBJ1-2; D gene uncertain. The germline CDR1 and CDR2 sequences are SGDLS and YYNGEE. V was clipped by 0 bases and J by 7 bases, with 10 bases between them. CDR3 length: 13 residues. CDR3 in DNA: TGTGCCAGCAGCGTAGGCGGGGAGGTTGGCTACACCTTC. It is translated as CASSVGGEVGYTF.

In its sample, this clonotype was seen a few times. This chain connects TRBV7-8 to TRBJ2-7; D is perhaps TRBD1 (5 bases). CDR3 size: 15 residues. Deletions cut 0 bases from V and 2 bases from J, with 11 bases between. Germline assignment: CDR1 SGHVS and CDR2 FQNEAQ. CDR3 coding DNA: TGTGCCAGCAGCTTAGCAGCAGGGTTCACCTACGAGCAGTACTTC. Amino acid sequence: CASSLAAGFTYEQYF. The whole variable domain, filled in from reference TRBV7-8 and TRBJ2-7, reads GAGVSQSPRYKVAKRGQDVALRCDPISGHVSLFWYQQALGQGPEFLTYFQNEAQLDKSGLPSDRFFAERPEGSVSTLKIQRTQQEDSAVYLCASSLAAGFTYEQYFGPGTRLTVT.

This chain links TRBV6-5 with TRBJ1-1; no clear D gene. Trimming shortened V by 5 bases and J by 5 bases, and 9 bases separated the two germline ends. The CDR3 covers 12 residues. Germline V lookup: CDR1 MNHEY, CDR2 SVGAGI. For the CDR3, the DNA is TGTGCCAGCAGTGAACCGGGGACTGAAGCTTTCTTT. This translates into CASSEPGTEAFF.

This clonotype was detected a few times. J is TRBJ2-5 and V is TRBV5-5; 10 bases align to TRBD1. CDR1 is SGHKS, CDR2 YYEKEE, per germline (reference sequence). The CDR3 length is 16 residues. Trimming took 0 bases from V and 5 from J; bases not matched to a gene: 7. DNA of the CDR3: TGTGCCAGCAGCTTGGCAATAATGGACAGGGGGGAGACCCAGTACTTC. Its protein is CASSLAIMDRGETQYF.

The genes are TRBV12-3 or TRBV12-4 and TRBJ2-2; 7 nucleotides match TRBD1. Unmatched junction bases numbered 13, after V lost 7 bases and J lost 11 bases. CDR3 size: 14 residues. The CDR3 loop is CASTYPNRGGELFF. The CDR3 coding sequence is TGTGCCAGCACCTACCCGAACAGGGGTGGAGAGCTGTTTTTT.

V is TRBV7-9 and J is TRBJ1-1; 7 nucleotides line up with TRBD1. With 3 bases clipped from V and 7 bases from J, the junction kept 5 bases outside the gene matches. The CDR3 has 13 residues. Germline assignment: CDR1 SEHNR and CDR2 FQNEAQ (reference sequence). CDR3 nucleotide sequence: TGTGCCAGCAGCTTGACAGGGCTTGTTGAAGCTTTCTTT. Residues: CASSLTGLVEAFF.

This clonotype was seen a few times. V usage is TRBV12-3 or TRBV12-4 and J usage is TRBJ2-7, with 10 bases fitting TRBD2. Unmatched junction bases numbered 4, after V lost 3 bases and J lost 5 bases. The CDR3 spans 14 residues. The chain's CDR3 is CASSFLAGDNEQYF. Here the CDR3 DNA reads TGTGCCAGCAGTTTCCTAGCGGGAGATAACGAGCAGTACTTC.

Many counts were recorded for this clonotype. The rearrangement links TRBV7-9 to TRBJ1-5, with TRBD1 identical over 7 bases. Unmatched junction bases numbered 3, after V lost 8 bases and J lost 2 bases. The CDR3 sequence is 13 residues long. Germline assignment: CDR1 SEHNR and CDR2 FQNEAQ (reference sequence). CDR3 DNA: TGTGCCAGCGGAACAGGGGGCAATCAGCCCCAGCATTTT. Amino acids: CASGTGGNQPQHF.

This clonotype was counted only a few times. This chain connects TRBV7-8 to TRBJ1-5; TRBD1 might be the D (5 bases). Per germline, CDR1 SGHVS and CDR2 FQNEAQ. The V and J ends lost 0 bases and 4 bases respectively, with 10 bases between them. The CDR3 length is 15 residues. CDR3 amino acids: CASSLAVSGNQPQHF. The DNA of the CDR3 is TGTGCCAGCAGCTTAGCGGTATCAGGGAATCAGCCCCAGCATTTT.

The chain combines TRBV13 with TRBJ2-1; D ambiguous. Germline loops: CDR1 PRHDT, CDR2 FYEKMQ (reference sequence). The V and J ends lost 1 base and 7 bases respectively, with 14 bases between them. The length of the CDR3 is 15 residues. DNA of the CDR3: TGTGCCAGCAGCTTAGATCGGCTGGGTGAGAATGAGCAGTTCTTC. Translated: CASSLDRLGENEQFF.

The chain's CDR3 is CASSGTDNYGYTF. In DNA, the CDR3 is TGTGCCAGCAGTGGGACAGATAACTATGGCTACACCTTC. The chain joins TRBV2 to TRBJ1-2, with D tentatively TRBD1 (6 bases). With 4 bases removed from V and 1 base from J, the gap between germline ends came to 7 bases. This CDR3 spans 13 amino acids. The germline V gene has CDR1 SNHLY and CDR2 FYNNEI. The variable domain in full, with the rest retrieved from reference TRBV2 and TRBJ1-2, is EPEVTQTPSHQVTQMGQEVILRCVPISNHLYFYWYRQILGQKVEFLVSFYNNEISEKSEIFDDQFSVERPDGSNFTLKIRSTKLEDSAMYFCASSGTDNYGYTFGSGTRLTVV.

The J gene is TRBJ2-3, the V gene TRBV20-1; 10 positions agree with TRBD2. The germline CDR1 and CDR2 sequences are DFQATT and SNEGSKA (reference sequence). Losses at the gene ends were 5 bases for V and 12 bases for J; bases not matched to a gene: 8. The CDR3 runs 12 residues. The CDR3 DNA reads as TGCAGTGCTCAAGGACTAGCGGCCACCCAGTATTTT. It is translated as CSAQGLAATQYF.

The chain carries TRBV20-1 and TRBJ2-1; D gene uncertain. Germline-derived CDR1 and CDR2 are DFQATT and SNEGSKA (reference sequence). The CDR3 contains 13 residues. The V end lost 7 bases, the J end lost 6 bases, and 16 bases lay between the germline ends. The DNA for the CDR3 is TGCAGTGTCCGAAAGGTTTTAACCAATGAGCAGTTCTTC. It translates to CSVRKVLTNEQFF.

This rearrangement joins TRBV30 to TRBJ1-1; D gene ambiguous. CDR1 is GTSNPN, CDR2 SVGIG, per germline (reference sequence). Trimming took 6 bases from V and 6 from J, leaving 20 bases between them. The CDR3 contains 14 residues. The CDR3 DNA reads as TGTGCCTGCGGCCTGGGGAGACTGGGGTCTGAAGCTTTCTTT. Translated: CACGLGRLGSEAFF.

The V gene is TRBV7-9, the J gene TRBJ2-5; no clear D gene. This CDR3 is 15 amino acids long. The germline gives CDR1 SEHNR, CDR2 FQNEAQ (reference sequence). Trimming shortened V by 4 bases and J by 1 base, and 13 bases separated the two germline ends. DNA of the CDR3: TGTGCCAGCAGCTCCCAATCTGAACTCCAAGAGACCCAGTACTTC. Amino acid sequence: CASSSQSELQETQYF.

This clonotype showed up just a few times. The J gene is TRBJ2-5, the V gene TRBV12-3 or TRBV12-4; 9 positions match TRBD1. J gave up 4 bases and V 6 bases, and 9 bases lay outside the gene matches. The CDR3 runs to 15 residues. In nucleotides, the CDR3 is TGTGCCAGCAGCCAAGGGACAGGGTCGGCAGAGACCCAGTACTTC. Encoded protein: CASSQGTGSAETQYF.

Only a few counts were recorded for this clonotype. This chain uses TRBV6-2 or TRBV6-3 with TRBJ2-3; 10 bases are shared with TRBD2. Trimming removed 5 bases from V and 6 bases from J; junction bases left unmatched: 8. The CDR3 has 15 residues. Germline V CDR1 and CDR2: MNHEY, SVGEGT. DNA of the CDR3: TGTGCCAGCAGTCCGGGACTAGCGTTTAAGGATACGCAGTATTTT. This codes for CASSPGLAFKDTQYF.

This sequence joins TRBV18 and TRBJ1-1; D is possibly TRBD1 (5 bases). This CDR3 is 17 amino acids long. The germline gives CDR1 KGHSH, CDR2 LQKENI. The V and J ends lost 3 bases and 0 bases respectively, with 17 bases between them. The CDR3 DNA sequence: TGTGCCAGCTCACCGTCCAGTGGGGCAAGGATGAACACTGAAGCTTTCTTT. Its protein is CASSPSSGARMNTEAFF.

This clonotype was recorded at least ten times. The V gene is TRBV7-2, the J gene TRBJ2-2; TRBD1 agrees at 7 bases. V lost 2 bases to trimming and J lost 1 base; unmatched junction nucleotides: 7. CDR3 length equals 17 residues. Germline CDR1 SGHTA, CDR2 FQGNSA. CDR3 amino acids: CASSLSTGVWNTGELFF. CDR3 bases: TGTGCCAGCAGCTTAAGTACAGGGGTGTGGAACACCGGGGAGCTGTTTTTT. Filled out from reference TRBV7-2 and TRBJ2-2, the complete variable domain reads GAGVSQSPSNKVTEKGKDVELRCDPISGHTALYWYRQSLGQGLEFLIYFQGNSAPDKSGLPSDRFSAERTGGSVSTLTIQRTQQEDSAVYLCASSLSTGVWNTGELFFGEGSRLTVL.

At least ten counts were recorded for this clonotype. The rearrangement uses TRBV7-9 and TRBJ2-7; D call uncertain. The CDR3 spans 13 residues. Trimming pared 2 bases from V and 9 bases from J, leaving 14 bases between. Per the germline V gene, CDR1 is SEHNR and CDR2 is FQNEAQ (reference sequence). The CDR3 sequence: CASSLLRTEGQYF. CDR3 coding DNA: TGTGCCAGCAGCTTACTTAGGACGGAAGGGCAGTACTTC.

The V call is TRBV5-1, the J call TRBJ2-3, with TRBD2 matching 12 bases. Germline CDR1 SGHRS, CDR2 YFSETQ. The CDR3 length is 18 residues. V lost 0 bases to trimming and J lost 2 bases; unmatched junction nucleotides: 7. The CDR3 DNA reads TGCGCCAGCAGCTTGGGACTAGCGGGGGCCTACTCCACAGATACGCAGTATTTT. The encoded protein is CASSLGLAGAYSTDTQYF.

This chain connects TRBV12-3 or TRBV12-4 to TRBJ2-6; D gene uncertain. The CDR3 sequence is 16 residues long. Trimming took 6 bases from V and 2 from J, leaving 14 bases between them. The CDR3 loop reads CASRPDPATGANVLTF. As DNA, the CDR3 is TGTGCCAGCAGACCGGACCCAGCCACTGGGGCCAACGTCCTGACTTTC.

The chain links TRBV7-9 to TRBJ1-1; D might be TRBD1 (6 bases). The CDR3 totals 12 residues. CDR1 SEHNR and CDR2 FQNEAQ come from the germline V gene (reference sequence). V was clipped by 5 bases and J by 6 bases, with 10 bases between them. The CDR3 protein is CASSNRVAEAFF. The CDR3 DNA sequence: TGTGCCAGCAGCAACAGGGTCGCTGAAGCTTTCTTT.